Reported below is one TCR beta chain. The antigen is not known. From germline, CDR1 is SNHLY and CDR2 FYNNEI. The CDR3 contains 14 residues. V shed 7 bases and J shed 0 bases, with 12 bases lying between them. This record comes from a study of T cell repertoires in cytomegalovirus infection. About the study: Indications came from public TCR beta signatures; they pointed to CMV infection and to a matching HLA type. Findings and caveats of the study: The cumulative frequency of public TCR beta families identified carriers of CMV plus the relevant HLA. The study found HLA-C-restricted CMV-specific TCR beta clonotypes dominating the ex vivo response.

TCRdb used MiXCR to reprocess the reads, holding one entry per CDR3 protein. The data hold around 340,000 distinct CDR3 sequences, with just under 30% observed a single time. The specimen comprised cultured PBMCs, sampled from culture after CMV antigen stimulation. The chain employs TRBV2 and TRBJ1-1, with TRBD1 as a possible D gene (5 bases). The TCR sequence derives from a human donor in good health (CMV status not recorded). Some clones in this sample may be carry-over from other donors' samples. CDR3 DNA sequence: TGTGCCAGCACGCTGGGGCCTCTGAACACTGAAGCTTTCTTT. Its translation is CASTLGPLNTEAFF.